The 27 T cell receptor beta chains below were found in one sample sequenced in a study of blood T cell repertoires in COVID-19. Produced via immunoSEQ multiplex PCR; TCRdb's table is partial and in-frame only. The profile shows about 83,000 clones, about 83% of them singletons. The sequenced sample consisted of peripheral blood. The receptors stem from a man aged 50-60 years with active COVID-19.

The rearrangement links TRBV19 to TRBJ1-5; D is undetermined. CDR3 size: 16 residues. CDR1 and CDR2 (germline): LNHDA, SQIVND (reference sequence). The V end lost 3 bases, the J end lost 5 bases, and 17 bases lay between the germline ends. The CDR3 coding sequence is TGTGCCAGTAGTATGGGGTCGGGGTTGGGTGATCAGCCCCAGCATTTT. It encodes CASSMGSGLGDQPQHF. The whole variable domain, remainder taken from reference TRBV19 and TRBJ1-5, is DGGITQSPKYLFRKEGQNVTLSCEQNLNHDAMYWYRQDPGQGLRLIYYSQIVNDFQKGDIAEGYSVSREKKESFPLTVTSAQKNPTAFYLCASSMGSGLGDQPQHFGDGTRLSIL.

This rearrangement joins TRBV7-9 to TRBJ2-3, with D perhaps TRBD2 (6 bases). Trimming took 4 bases from V and 2 from J, leaving 10 bases between them. CDR3 length: 14 residues. Germline CDR1 and CDR2: SEHNR and FQNEAQ (reference sequence). CDR3 amino acids: CASSSLAYTDTQYF. Here the CDR3 DNA reads TGTGCCAGCAGCTCACTAGCTTACACAGATACGCAGTATTTT. The full variable domain, with the rest looked up from reference TRBV7-9 and TRBJ2-3, is DTGVSQNPRHKITKRGQNVTFRCDPISEHNRLYWYRQTLGQGPEFLTYFQNEAQLEKSRLLSDRFSAERPKGSFSTLEIQRTEQGDSAMYLCASSSLAYTDTQYFGPGTRLTVL.

The sample holds one count of this clone. The chain is built from TRBV4-2 and TRBJ1-4; tentatively, D is TRBD1 (5 bases). Germline V gives CDR1 LGHNA, CDR2 YNFKEQ. The CDR3 consists of 18 residues. Trimming took off 2 bases at V and 4 bases at J, with 20 bases between the two ends. For the CDR3, the DNA is TGTGCCAGCAGCCAAAGAATCGTTGCCGGGACTTTTAATGAAAAACTGTTTTTT. Its translation: CASSQRIVAGTFNEKLFF.

V gene TRBV16 combines with J gene TRBJ1-1; D possibly corresponds to TRBD1 (5 bases). The CDR3 length is 13 residues. Per the germline V gene, CDR1 is KGHSY and CDR2 is FQNENV. Trimming left V 0 bases short and J 4 bases short, with 6 bases between. The CDR3 protein is CASSQSQGTEAFF. The CDR3 region has the DNA TGTGCCAGCAGCCAATCTCAGGGCACTGAAGCTTTCTTT.

The genes are TRBV5-1 and TRBJ1-1; D remains unclear. Trimming stripped 2 bases from V and 1 base from J, with 12 bases between. Germline CDR1 is SGHRS and CDR2 is YFSETQ. The CDR3 has 15 residues. CDR3: CASSLAFSGNTEAFF. For the CDR3, the DNA is TGCGCCAGCAGCTTAGCTTTCTCAGGGAACACTGAAGCTTTCTTT. Full variable domain (missing parts from reference TRBV5-1 and TRBJ1-1): KAGVTQTPRYLIKTRGQQVTLSCSPISGHRSVSWYQQTPGQGLQFLFEYFSETQRNKGNFPGRFSGRQFSNSRSEMNVSTLELGDSALYLCASSLAFSGNTEAFFGQGTRLTVV.

This chain connects TRBV5-1 to TRBJ2-3, with 13 bases that match TRBD2. This CDR3 spans 17 amino acids. Per the germline V gene, CDR1 is SGHRS and CDR2 is YFSETQ. The junction had 1 base not matched to a gene; V was cut back by 0 bases and J by 0 bases. CDR3 sequence (DNA): TGCGCCAGCAGCTTGGAGGGACTAGCGGGGAGCACAGATACGCAGTATTTT. Protein sequence: CASSLEGLAGSTDTQYF.

A word on this clone: Other DNA sequences in the same sample also yield this CDR3. The CDR3 DNA follows: TGCGCCAGCAGCTTGGGACTAGCGGATCAAGAGACCCAGTACTTC. Its protein product is CASSLGLADQETQYF. The chain carries TRBV5-1 and TRBJ2-5; 9 nucleotides line up with TRBD2. The V and J ends lost 0 bases and 2 bases, in that order; junction bases with no gene match: 2. The CDR3 has 15 amino acids. Germline V gene data show CDR1 as SGHRS and CDR2 as YFSETQ.

This chain connects TRBV5-4 to TRBJ1-4; weak D call: TRBD1 (6 bases). There are 14 residues in the CDR3. Looked up from germline, CDR1 is SGHNT and CDR2 is YYREEE (reference sequence). Trimming pared 0 bases from V and 5 bases from J, leaving 8 bases between. CDR3 sequence (DNA): TGTGCCAGCAGCTTGGGACAGGACAATGAAAAACTGTTTTTT. It encodes CASSLGQDNEKLFF.

The J gene is TRBJ2-6, the V gene TRBV5-4; 7 nucleotides agree with TRBD1. Unmatched junction bases numbered 6, after V lost 4 bases and J lost 2 bases. CDR1 is SGHNT, CDR2 YYREEE, per germline (reference sequence). The CDR3 spans 16 residues. CDR3 region: CASSNAQGAGANVLTF. In DNA, the CDR3 is TGTGCCAGCAGCAACGCTCAGGGGGCTGGGGCCAACGTCCTGACTTTC. The variable domain in full, completed from reference TRBV5-4 and TRBJ2-6, reads ETGVTQSPTHLIKTRGQQVTLRCSSQSGHNTVSWYQQALGQGPQFIFQYYREEENGRGNFPPRFSGLQFPNYSSELNVNALELDDSALYLCASSNAQGAGANVLTFGAGSRLTVL.

The V call is TRBV6-2 or TRBV6-3, the J call TRBJ2-3, with 8 nucleotides matching TRBD1. The CDR3 consists of 14 residues. The ends lost 5 bases at V and 6 bases at J; junction bases unmatched: 7. Germline CDR1 and CDR2: MNHEY and SVGEGT. CDR3 coding DNA: TGTGCCAGCAGTCCCGGACAGGGTATTGATACGCAGTATTTT. The encoded protein is CASSPGQGIDTQYF.

This clone was detected only once. The chain carries TRBV27 and TRBJ2-1; D possibly corresponds to TRBD2 (5 bases). This CDR3 is built from 13 residues. With 3 bases removed from V and 4 bases from J, the gap between germline ends came to 7 bases. Germline V gene sequence: CDR1 MNHEY, CDR2 SMNVEV (reference sequence). The chain's CDR3 is CASSFREYNEQFF. The CDR3 region has the DNA TGTGCCAGCAGTTTCCGGGAATACAATGAGCAGTTCTTC.

This rearrangement joins TRBV30 to TRBJ1-1, with D possibly matching TRBD1 (6 bases). CDR1 is GTSNPN and CDR2 is SVGIG in the germline V gene (reference sequence). The CDR3 loop spans 14 amino acids. Trimming cost V 3 bases and J 4 bases, with 15 bases left between them. The DNA of the CDR3 is TGTGCCTGGAGGGGAAAAACAGGGAGCACTGAAGCTTTCTTT. As protein: CAWRGKTGSTEAFF.

The CDR3 spells CASSFKGGDEKLFF. The CDR3 coding sequence is TGTGCCAGCAGCTTCAAGGGAGGGGATGAAAAACTGTTTTTT. The V gene is TRBV5-4, the J gene TRBJ1-4; D possibly corresponds to TRBD1 (5 bases). CDR3 length: 14 amino acids. Germline lookup yields CDR1 SGHNT and CDR2 YYREEE (reference sequence). Trimming cost V 2 bases and J 6 bases, with 11 bases left between them.

The chain links TRBV28 to TRBJ1-2; 8 nucleotides line up with TRBD1. This CDR3 has 14 amino acids. Germline V gene lookup returns CDR1 MDHEN and CDR2 SYDVKM. The V and J ends lost 6 bases and 6 bases, in that order; junction bases with no gene match: 9. DNA for the CDR3: TGTGCCAGCAGAAATCTCCAGGGGGCAGATGGCTACACCTTC. Amino acid sequence: CASRNLQGADGYTF.

The rearrangement uses TRBV6-5 and TRBJ1-1; possibly TRBD1 for D (5 bases). The V end was cut by 0 bases, the J end by 0 bases, with 11 bases between. The CDR3 consists of 16 residues. Germline loops: CDR1 MNHEY, CDR2 SVGAGI. The CDR3 loop is CASSYSRQGMNTEAFF. For the CDR3, the DNA is TGTGCCAGCAGTTACTCGCGTCAGGGCATGAACACTGAAGCTTTCTTT.

The chain has TRBV25-1 and TRBJ1-1; 10 bases are shared with TRBD1. Germline-derived CDR1 and CDR2 are MGHDK and SYGVNS. J gave up 3 bases and V 9 bases, and 1 base lay outside the gene matches. This CDR3 is 12 amino acids long. The CDR3 protein is CASGQGDTEAFF. The CDR3 nucleotides are TGTGCCAGTGGACAGGGGGACACTGAAGCTTTCTTT.

The chain carries TRBV28 and TRBJ1-1, with TRBD1 as a possible D gene (5 bases). V was pared by 4 bases and J by 0 bases, with 15 bases between. The length of the CDR3 is 16 residues. CDR1 and CDR2 (germline): MDHEN, SYDVKM. The CDR3 region is CASSSYGDSLNTEAFF. CDR3 in DNA: TGTGCCAGCAGTTCGTATGGCGACAGTCTGAACACTGAAGCTTTCTTT.

The chain carries TRBV28 and TRBJ1-2; D ambiguous. V was clipped by 11 bases and J by 2 bases, with 12 bases between them. Germline lookup yields CDR1 MDHEN and CDR2 SYDVKM. CDR3 length: 12 amino acids. CDR3 protein: CAHGGRNYGYTF. CDR3 sequence (DNA): TGTGCCCACGGAGGGAGGAACTATGGCTACACCTTC.

The rearrangement joins TRBV9 to TRBJ2-1; D ambiguous. CDR1 and CDR2 (germline): SGDLS, YYNGEE. V was pared by 0 bases and J by 6 bases, with 4 bases between. The CDR3 spans 12 residues. CDR3 sequence (DNA): TGTGCCAGCAGCGTAGGGAGCAATGAGCAGTTCTTC. This encodes CASSVGSNEQFF. The full variable domain, in which reference TRBV9 and TRBJ2-1 provide the parts outside the CDR3, is DSGVTQTPKHLITATGQRVTLRCSPRSGDLSVYWYQQSLDQGLQFLIQYYNGEERAKGNILERFSAQQFPDLHSELNLSSLELGDSALYFCASSVGSNEQFFGPGTRLTVL.

CDR3 sequence reads: CASASVGGQGNGYTF. Here the CDR3 DNA reads TGTGCCAGCGCCTCCGTAGGCGGACAGGGGAATGGCTACACCTTC. J is TRBJ1-2 and V is TRBV6-4, with 9 positions matching TRBD1. Germline CDR1 and CDR2: MRHNA and SNTAGT. V shed 8 bases and J 6 bases; nucleotides not matched to a gene: 13. The CDR3 contains 15 residues.

The chain uses TRBV5-1 and TRBJ2-7, with 7 bases fitting TRBD2. Germline V gene lookup returns CDR1 SGHRS and CDR2 YFSETQ. Trimming removed 0 bases from V and 6 bases from J; junction bases left unmatched: 12. This CDR3 spans 16 amino acids. CDR3 loop: CASSLGDWGAGSEQYF. The DNA for the CDR3 is TGCGCCAGCAGCTTGGGGGATTGGGGAGCGGGAAGCGAGCAGTACTTC.

J is TRBJ2-5 and V is TRBV3-1 (or the pseudogene TRBV3-2); TRBD2 might be the D (5 bases). Germline V gene sequence: CDR1 LGHDT, CDR2 YNNKEL (reference sequence). The CDR3 is made up of 13 amino acids. The V and J ends lost 5 bases and 7 bases respectively, with 14 bases between them. Here the CDR3 DNA reads TGTGCCAGCAGCTGGTCTAGGGCGGGGACCCAGTACTTC. Protein: CASSWSRAGTQYF.

The chain carries TRBV9 and TRBJ1-6, with 9 positions matching TRBD1. CDR1 and CDR2 (germline): SGDLS, YYNGEE. The junction had 5 bases not matched to a gene; V was cut back by 0 bases and J by 10 bases. This CDR3 spans 15 amino acids. The CDR3 sequence is CASSVGDREGSPLHF. DNA for the CDR3: TGTGCCAGCAGCGTAGGGGACAGGGAGGGCTCACCCCTCCACTTT.

This chain links TRBV5-4 with TRBJ2-3, with TRBD1 matching over 7 bases. CDR3 length: 14 residues. Looked up from germline, CDR1 is SGHNT and CDR2 is YYREEE (reference sequence). J lost 5 bases, V lost 4 bases, and 7 bases had no gene match. The CDR3 nucleotides are TGTGCCAGCAGCGACCCAGGGGGTCAAGATACGCAGTATTTT. This encodes CASSDPGGQDTQYF.

CDR3 nucleotides: TGTGCCAGCAGGGACAGGGGTAATGAAAAACTGTTTTTT. Its protein is CASRDRGNEKLFF. The V gene is TRBV2, the J gene TRBJ1-4; TRBD1 matches at 9 bases. Germline V CDR1 and CDR2: SNHLY, FYNNEI. The CDR3 length is 13 residues. J gave up 4 bases and V 6 bases, and 0 bases lay outside the gene matches.

V is TRBV19 and J is TRBJ1-2; TRBD1 agrees at 9 bases. J was trimmed by 4 bases and V by 3 bases; bases with no gene match: 3. There are 14 residues in the CDR3. Germline-derived CDR1 and CDR2 are LNHDA and SQIVND (reference sequence). The CDR3 DNA is TGTGCCAGTAGTATGGACAGGGGAACCTATGGCTACACCTTC. Protein product: CASSMDRGTYGYTF.

This clone appeared a single time. The CDR3 region has the DNA TGTGCCAGCAGTTCCCTGGGACAGGGGAAAACTGAAGCTTTCTTT. Its translation: CASSSLGQGKTEAFF. The chain employs TRBV27 and TRBJ1-1, with 10 bases identical to TRBD1. This CDR3 comprises 15 residues. Germline assignment: CDR1 MNHEY and CDR2 SMNVEV (reference sequence). Trimming removed 4 bases from V and 5 bases from J; junction bases left unmatched: 7.